What follows are 10 T cell receptor beta chains derived from one specimen sequenced in a study of blood T cell repertoires in COVID-19. TCRdb's table, derived via immunoSEQ multiplex PCR, lists solely in-frame clones and lacks some. The sample shows around 300,000 clones, 86% of them seen only once. Sequencing was performed on peripheral blood. The receptors shown here come from a woman aged 30 to 39 with active or convalescent COVID-19.

This clone was seen just once. At one of its ends the junction is not consistent with the germline gene, which may arise from a read error. V gene TRBV2 combines with J gene TRBJ2-3, with TRBD2 matching over 11 bases. CDR1 is SNHLY and CDR2 is FYNNEI in the germline V gene. There are 14 residues in the CDR3. For the CDR3, the DNA is TGTGCCAGCCTTACTAGCGGGGGTCTGGCATGGGGTTGTTTT. This codes for CASLTSGGLAWGCF.

V is TRBV28 and J is TRBJ2-5, with a possible D match to TRBD2 (6 bases). CDR3 length: 15 residues. Germline-derived CDR1 and CDR2 are MDHEN and SYDVKM. V was shortened by 2 bases and J by 6 bases, with 16 bases between the two germline ends. CDR3 DNA: TGTGCCAGCAGTTTAGGGACTCGGGGGAGAAAGACCCAGTACTTC. This translates into CASSLGTRGRKTQYF.

The chain carries TRBV13 and TRBJ2-3, with D possibly matching TRBD1 (6 bases). Germline-derived CDR1 and CDR2 are PRHDT and FYEKMQ (reference sequence). The V and J ends lost 6 bases and 4 bases respectively, with 14 bases between them. The CDR3 runs to 14 residues. The CDR3 DNA sequence: TGTGCCAGCAGGGGGGCAAGCTGGGCAGATACGCAGTATTTT. Its translation: CASRGASWADTQYF.

J is TRBJ1-5 and V is TRBV28, with D unresolved. Germline V gene sequence: CDR1 MDHEN, CDR2 SYDVKM. The ends were cut back, 6 bases at V and 3 bases at J, with 3 bases in the middle. The CDR3 totals 11 residues. DNA of the CDR3: TGTGCCAGCAGCCTCAATCAGCCCCAGCATTTT. Translating it yields CASSLNQPQHF.

This rearrangement joins TRBV18 to TRBJ1-1, with D unresolved. Germline values: CDR1 KGHSH, CDR2 LQKENI. Trimming stripped 2 bases from V and 1 base from J, with 8 bases between. The CDR3 has 14 amino acids. CDR3 residues: CASSPGAGNTEAFF. In DNA, the CDR3 is TGTGCCAGCTCACCAGGAGCGGGGAACACTGAAGCTTTCTTT.

This CDR3 reads CASSLWAGLHYGYTF. CDR3 sequence (DNA): TGTGCCAGCAGCTTATGGGCAGGGCTTCACTATGGCTACACCTTC. V is TRBV7-9 and J is TRBJ1-2, with D perhaps TRBD1 (5 bases). CDR3 length: 15 amino acids. Germline-derived CDR1 and CDR2 are SEHNR and FQNEAQ (reference sequence). Trimming shortened V by 2 bases and J by 3 bases, and 13 bases separated the two germline ends.

This clone was found many times. CDR3 amino acids: CASSDVAGGPGSDTQYF. The CDR3 DNA reads as TGTGCCAGCAGTGATGTAGCGGGGGGGCCGGGGTCAGATACGCAGTATTTT. This rearrangement joins TRBV25-1 to TRBJ2-3, with TRBD2 matching over 11 bases. J lost 4 bases, V lost 3 bases, and 9 bases had no gene match. This CDR3 has 17 amino acids. Germline lookup yields CDR1 MGHDK and CDR2 SYGVNS. The whole variable domain, filled in from reference TRBV25-1 and TRBJ2-3, reads EADIYQTPRYLVIGTGKKITLECSQTMGHDKMYWYQQDPGMELHLIHYSYGVNSTEKGDLSSESTVSRIRTEHFPLTLESARPSHTSQYLCASSDVAGGPGSDTQYFGPGTRLTVL.

The chain carries TRBV19 and TRBJ1-1; D unclear. Per germline, CDR1 LNHDA and CDR2 SQIVND (reference sequence). CDR3 length: 17 amino acids. The V and J ends lost 6 bases and 1 base respectively, with 21 bases between them. CDR3 in amino acids: CASSWGERSQGNTEAFF. The CDR3 DNA is TGTGCCAGTAGCTGGGGAGAGCGGTCTCAAGGGAACACTGAAGCTTTCTTT.

The chain carries TRBV19 and TRBJ2-1; D is ambiguous. Germline CDR1 and CDR2: LNHDA and SQIVND (reference sequence). Trimming took off 0 bases at V and 12 bases at J, with 15 bases between the two ends. The CDR3 runs 14 residues. The DNA of the CDR3 is TGTGCCAGTAGTATAGATTCGCGTATGTGGAGGCAGTTCTTC. This gives the protein CASSIDSRMWRQFF.

The chain couples TRBV4-3 to TRBJ2-6; D is possibly TRBD2 (6 bases). Germline assignment: CDR1 LGHNA and CDR2 YSLEER. There are 17 residues in the CDR3. V lost 0 bases to trimming and J lost 0 bases, with 9 bases between them. In DNA form, the CDR3 reads TGCGCCAGCAGCCAAGATGGAGGGCTCTCTGGGGCCAACGTCCTGACTTTC. This codes for CASSQDGGLSGANVLTF.